Listed below are T cell receptor beta chains from one sample, sequenced in a study of cytomegalovirus exposure and HLA in healthy donors. The data were produced by immunoSEQ multiplex PCR, yet TCRdb's version contains in-frame clones alone and is incomplete. The sample has some 120,000 clones; around 85% are singletons. The specimen sequenced was PBMCs. These receptors came from a woman in her 30s in good health and CMV-seronegative. Both conserved end residues are part of each CDR3. D genes are given only for firm matches. Clone size is given for some rows only: seen once, a few or many times, or a class if the clone is expanded.

NA	TRBV4-3	NA	TRBJ1-4	CASSQEAGLSEKLFF	TGCGCCAGCAGCCAAGAGGCGGGGCTGTCTGAAAAACTGTTTTTT
NA	TRBV7-2	NA	TRBJ2-3	CASSLDGGAPDTQYF	TGTGCCAGCAGCTTAGATGGGGGGGCGCCAGATACGCAGTATTTT
NA	TRBV6-1	NA	TRBJ2-5	CASSEDGRGLGTQYF	TGTGCCAGCAGTGAAGATGGGCGGGGGCTAGGGACCCAGTACTTC
NA	TRBV5-1	NA	TRBJ1-2	CASSLRMDINYGYTF	TGCGCCAGCAGCTTGAGGATGGACATAAACTATGGCTACACCTTC
NA	TRBV7-2	NA	TRBJ2-5	CASSLGGAGFAGIQETQYF	TGTGCCAGCAGCTTAGGTGGGGCGGGTTTCGCGGGGATACAAGAGACCCAGTACTTC
NA	TRBV27	NA	TRBJ1-6	CASRYREGSSPLHF	TGTGCCAGCAGGTACCGGGAGGGCAGTTCACCCCTCCACTTT
NA	TRBV19	NA	TRBJ1-2	CASSIAQAGYGYTF	TGTGCCAGTAGTATAGCCCAAGCGGGCTATGGCTACACCTTC
NA	TRBV30	NA	TRBJ1-1	CAWSVIRLMNTEAFF	TGTGCCTGGAGTGTAATCAGGCTGATGAACACTGAAGCTTTCTTT
NA	TRBV27	NA	TRBJ2-1	CASSPRQALQLYNEQFF	TGTGCCAGCAGTCCCCGACAGGCCCTTCAACTATACAATGAGCAGTTCTTC
TRBD1	TRBV11-3	NA	TRBJ2-2	CASGNRGLRTGELFF	TGTGCCAGCGGAAACAGGGGGCTAAGGACCGGGGAGCTGTTTTTT
NA	TRBV14	NA	TRBJ1-1	CASSQTTGLGAFF	TGTGCCAGCAGCCAAACTACGGGACTTGGAGCTTTCTTT
TRBD2	TRBV7-9	NA	TRBJ2-2	CASSSIAGGNTGELFF	TGTGCCAGCAGCTCTATAGCGGGGGGTAACACCGGGGAGCTGTTTTTT
TRBD1	TRBV2	NA	TRBJ2-2	CASSGDSANTGELFF	TGTGCCAGCAGTGGGGACAGTGCGAACACCGGGGAGCTGTTTTTT
TRBD1	TRBV11-2	NA	TRBJ2-7	CASSLEFRDSYEQYF	TGTGCCAGCAGCTTAGAATTCCGGGACAGCTACGAGCAGTACTTC
TRBD2	TRBV2	NA	TRBJ2-5	CASQNTPSGGAKKTQYF	TGTGCCAGCCAGAACACACCTAGCGGGGGGGCCAAAAAGACCCAGTACTTC
NA	TRBV11-3	NA	TRBJ2-1	CASSAGRALGNEQFF	TGTGCCAGCAGCGCAGGCAGGGCCCTCGGCAATGAGCAGTTCTTC
NA	TRBV7-9	NA	TRBJ2-1	CASSPSQGLQQFF	TGTGCCAGCAGTCCCAGCCAGGGCTTACAGCAGTTCTTC
TRBD2	TRBV7-2	NA	TRBJ2-2	CASTQGRTSRTGELFF	TGTGCCAGCACCCAGGGCCGGACTAGTCGCACCGGGGAGCTGTTTTTT
NA	TRBV5-6	NA	TRBJ1-4	CASSSAMDEKLFF	TGTGCCAGCAGCTCCGCGATGGATGAAAAACTGTTTTTT
TRBD1	TRBV5-6	NA	TRBJ2-5	CASSLGTGGFQETQYF	TGTGCCAGCAGCTTGGGGACAGGGGGCTTCCAAGAGACCCAGTACTTC
NA	TRBV10-3	once	TRBJ1-2	CAISESRPFSGNYGYTF	TGTGCCATCAGTGAGTCGAGACCGTTCTCGGGGAACTATGGCTACACCTTC
TRBD2	TRBV5-4	few	TRBJ2-3	CASSLASGGSGTDTQYF	TGTGCCAGCAGCTTGGCTAGCGGGGGTTCGGGCACAGATACGCAGTATTTT